Each of the 10 T cell receptor beta chains below was sequenced from the same sample in a study of persistence of HIV-infected CD4 T cells. Cells were stimulated with CMV-infected fibroblast lysates at 10 ug/mL. Responding CD4+ T cells were sorted by upregulation of both CD40 ligand and CD69. The antigens of these receptors remain unknown. Sequencing used immunoSEQ version 4 in survey mode. Only in-frame clones appear in the TCRdb table, and some are missing; sequencing was by immunoSEQ multiplex PCR. The sample consists of about 20,000 clones, around 78% of them appearing once. The source was CD4+ T cells sorted from PBMCs after roughly 18-hour stimulation, collected from a patient who received antiretroviral therapy. The receptors stem from an adult man with HIV who was CMV-seropositive.

As concerns this clone: The sample contains more than one DNA sequence encoding this CDR3. V is TRBV7-9 and J is TRBJ1-5; D gene unclear. Germline V lookup: CDR1 SEHNR, CDR2 FQNEAQ (reference sequence). This CDR3 spans 13 amino acids. Trimming removed 0 bases at V and 4 bases at J, with 4 bases between. The DNA of the CDR3 is TGTGCCAGCAGCTTAGCAGCTAATCAGCCCCAGCATTTT. Residues: CASSLAANQPQHF.

The chain carries TRBV19 and TRBJ1-6; 9 bases match TRBD1. The CDR3 extends over 15 amino acids. Germline lookup yields CDR1 LNHDA and CDR2 SQIVND (reference sequence). With V trimmed by 3 bases and J by 10 bases, 7 bases remained unmatched. CDR3 sequence reads: CASSIGQGLDSPLHF. CDR3 nucleotide sequence: TGTGCCAGTAGTATCGGACAGGGGCTGGACTCACCCCTCCACTTT.

The chain carries TRBV24-1 and TRBJ2-1, with D tentatively TRBD1 (6 bases). The CDR3 has 13 residues. V lost 9 bases to trimming and J lost 12 bases, with 20 bases between them. From germline, CDR1 is KGHDR and CDR2 SFDVKD. The CDR3 region has the DNA TGTGCCACCCAGGGGCCCTCCGGTGGTATGCAGTTCTTC. This translates into CATQGPSGGMQFF.

By its share, this clone is medium-sized. This rearrangement joins TRBV2 to TRBJ1-1; D perhaps matches TRBD1 (6 bases). V lost 0 bases and J 4 bases, leaving 12 bases between the germline ends. The V gene's germline CDR1 is SNHLY and CDR2 FYNNEI. The CDR3 sequence is 15 residues long. The CDR3 is CASSEAQGLGTEAFF. The DNA for the CDR3 is TGTGCCAGCAGTGAAGCTCAGGGGCTGGGCACTGAAGCTTTCTTT. The whole variable domain, remainder taken from reference TRBV2 and TRBJ1-1, is EPEVTQTPSHQVTQMGQEVILRCVPISNHLYFYWYRQILGQKVEFLVSFYNNEISEKSEIFDDQFSVERPDGSNFTLKIRSTKLEDSAMYFCASSEAQGLGTEAFFGQGTRLTVV.

The V and J genes are TRBV4-1 and TRBJ1-6; TRBD1 is a possible D gene (5 bases). The germline V gene encodes CDR1 MGHRA and CDR2 YSYEKL. The CDR3 contains 14 residues. V was clipped by 1 base and J by 7 bases, with 8 bases between them. The CDR3, as DNA: TGCGCCAGCAGCCAAGTCAGACAGAATTCACCCCTCCACTTT. It codes for CASSQVRQNSPLHF.

J is TRBJ2-2 and V is TRBV19; D possibly matches TRBD1 or TRBD2 (5 bases each). The germline V gene has CDR1 LNHDA and CDR2 SQIVND (reference sequence). V lost 3 bases and J 9 bases, leaving 32 bases between the germline ends. The CDR3 consists of 20 residues. The CDR3 sequence: CASSIWGRDEGDDLGRELFF. CDR3 nucleotide sequence: TGTGCCAGTAGTATTTGGGGACGGGATGAGGGTGATGACCTAGGCCGGGAGCTGTTTTTT.

This clone is labeled medium-sized. The rearrangement uses TRBV2 and TRBJ1-6; TRBD1 agrees at 7 bases. CDR3 length equals 14 residues. Trimming took 6 bases from V and 3 from J; bases not matched to a gene: 2. Germline V gene data show CDR1 as SNHLY and CDR2 as FYNNEI. CDR3 DNA: TGTGCCAGCAGCCGGGACAGCTATAATTCACCCCTCCACTTT. It yields the protein CASSRDSYNSPLHF.

This clone appeared a few times. This rearrangement joins TRBV6-6 to TRBJ1-3; TRBD1 matches at 7 bases. Trimming at V came to 5 bases and at J to 0 bases, leaving 7 bases not matched to a gene. The V gene's germline CDR1 is MNHNY and CDR2 SVGAGI (reference sequence). This CDR3 spans 16 amino acids. In DNA, the CDR3 is TGTGCCAGCAGTCTACAGGGGAAGGGCTCTGGAAACACCATATATTTT. Encoded protein: CASSLQGKGSGNTIYF.

The chain uses TRBV4-1 and TRBJ1-4, with D possibly being TRBD1 (5 bases). CDR3 length: 18 amino acids. V was clipped by 1 base and J by 0 bases, with 15 bases between them. The V gene's germline CDR1 is MGHRA and CDR2 YSYEKL. CDR3 sequence reads: CASSQGLGGWPTNEKLFF. The CDR3 DNA reads TGCGCCAGCAGCCAAGGACTGGGGGGATGGCCAACTAATGAAAAACTGTTTTTT.

By share, this clone counts as medium-sized. The V call is TRBV10-1, the J call TRBJ2-1; 7 positions match TRBD1. The CDR3 runs 14 residues. Germline CDR1 and CDR2: WNHNN and SYGVQD (reference sequence). V shed 4 bases and J 15 bases; nucleotides not matched to a gene: 15. CDR3 DNA sequence: TGCGCCAGCAGTGGACAGGGCTTAGCTTCTCTACTGTTCTTC. This codes for CASSGQGLASLLFF.